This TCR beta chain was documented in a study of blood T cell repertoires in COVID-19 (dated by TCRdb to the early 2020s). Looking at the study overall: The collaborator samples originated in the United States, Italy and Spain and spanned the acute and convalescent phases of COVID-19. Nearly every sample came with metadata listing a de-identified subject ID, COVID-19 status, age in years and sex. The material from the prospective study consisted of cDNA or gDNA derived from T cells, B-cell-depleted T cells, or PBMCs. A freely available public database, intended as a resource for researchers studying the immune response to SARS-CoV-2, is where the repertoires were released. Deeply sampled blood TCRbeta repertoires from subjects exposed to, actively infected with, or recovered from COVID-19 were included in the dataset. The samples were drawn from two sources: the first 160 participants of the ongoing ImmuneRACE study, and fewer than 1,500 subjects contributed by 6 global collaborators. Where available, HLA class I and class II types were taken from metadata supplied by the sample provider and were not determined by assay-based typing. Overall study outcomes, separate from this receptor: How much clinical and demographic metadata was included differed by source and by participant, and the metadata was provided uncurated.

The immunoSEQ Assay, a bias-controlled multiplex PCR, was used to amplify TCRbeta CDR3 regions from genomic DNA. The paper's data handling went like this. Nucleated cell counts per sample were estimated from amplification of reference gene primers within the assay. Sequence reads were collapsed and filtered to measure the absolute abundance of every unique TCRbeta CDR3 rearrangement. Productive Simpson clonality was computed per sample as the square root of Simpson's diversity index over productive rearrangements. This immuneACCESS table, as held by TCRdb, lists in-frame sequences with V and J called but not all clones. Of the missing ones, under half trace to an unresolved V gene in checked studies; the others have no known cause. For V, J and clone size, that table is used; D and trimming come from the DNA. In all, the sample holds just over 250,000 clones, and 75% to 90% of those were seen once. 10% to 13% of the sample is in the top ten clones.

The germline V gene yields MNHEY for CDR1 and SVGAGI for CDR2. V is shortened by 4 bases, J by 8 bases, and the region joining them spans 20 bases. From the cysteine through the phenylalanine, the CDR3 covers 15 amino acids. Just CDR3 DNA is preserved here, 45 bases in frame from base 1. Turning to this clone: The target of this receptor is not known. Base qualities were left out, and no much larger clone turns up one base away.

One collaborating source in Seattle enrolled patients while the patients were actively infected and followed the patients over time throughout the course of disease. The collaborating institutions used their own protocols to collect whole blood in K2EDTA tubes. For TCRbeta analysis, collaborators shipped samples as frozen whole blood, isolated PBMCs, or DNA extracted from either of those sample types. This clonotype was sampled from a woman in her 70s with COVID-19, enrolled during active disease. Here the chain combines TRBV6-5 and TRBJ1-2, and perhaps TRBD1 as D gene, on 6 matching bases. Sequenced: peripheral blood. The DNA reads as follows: TGTGCCAGCAGTTGGACAGAAAACCGTCTAGGAGGCTACACCTTC. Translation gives CASSWTENRLGGYTF.